This entry describes one TCR beta chain. Its target is unknown. The CDR3 is 14 residues long. Germline CDR1 is SGHAT and CDR2 is FQDESV (reference sequence). The sample belongs to a study of T cells expressing NK-cell markers. Study as a whole: Sorted CD3+CD56+NKG2C+, CD3+CD56+NKG2C- and CD3+CD56-NKG2C+ T cells provided the TCR beta repertoires. Within the sequenced cohort of eight donors, seven exhibited HCMV seropositivity and one was seronegative.

Study findings and constraints: Researchers report these clonotypes also headed the CD3+CD56-NKG2C+ fraction in a few donors.

Production of TCR beta cDNA relied on 5'RACE template switching with UMIs. TCRdb re-called the 5' RACE reads; one entry per CDR3 protein, DNA not given. The sample includes approximately 150,000 distinct CDR3 sequences. This rearrangement joins TRBV11-1 to TRBJ2-1; TCRdb's D gene call, TRBD2, goes unchecked for lack of DNA. This clonotype originated in a man between 18 and 29 years old in good health. The specimen sequenced was blood T cells: a sorted CD56 or NKG2C T cell subset, CD4+ or CD8+ T cells, or bulk PBMC T cells (not recorded which). This CDR3 reads CASSLTSGRYEQFF.